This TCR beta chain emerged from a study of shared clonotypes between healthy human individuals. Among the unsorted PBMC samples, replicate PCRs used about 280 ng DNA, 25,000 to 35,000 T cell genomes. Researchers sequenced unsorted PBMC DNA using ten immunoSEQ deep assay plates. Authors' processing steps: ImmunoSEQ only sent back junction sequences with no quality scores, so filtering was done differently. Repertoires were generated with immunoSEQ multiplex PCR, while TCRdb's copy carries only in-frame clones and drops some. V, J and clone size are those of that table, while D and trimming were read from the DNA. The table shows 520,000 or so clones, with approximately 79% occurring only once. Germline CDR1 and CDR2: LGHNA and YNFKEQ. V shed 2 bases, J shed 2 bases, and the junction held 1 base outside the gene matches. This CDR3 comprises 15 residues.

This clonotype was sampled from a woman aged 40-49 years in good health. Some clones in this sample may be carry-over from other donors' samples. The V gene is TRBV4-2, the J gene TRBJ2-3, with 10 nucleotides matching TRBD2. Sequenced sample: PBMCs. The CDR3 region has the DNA TGTGCCAGCAGCCAAACTAGCGGGGTCACAGATACGCAGTATTTT. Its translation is CASSQTSGVTDTQYF.